This T cell receptor beta chain originates from a study of glioma-infiltrating T cells after dendritic cell vaccination. Study-level information: Patients had newly diagnosed or recurrent glioblastoma and received dendritic cell vaccines. Patients received autologous tumor lysate-pulsed dendritic cell vaccination between about 2003 and 2013.

The CDR3 extends over 14 amino acids. Germline-derived CDR1 and CDR2 are MNHEY and SVGAGI. Deletions cut 0 bases from V and 6 bases from J, with 11 bases between. Primers: 60 V beta forward and 13 J beta reverse. The assay was immunoSEQ multiplex PCR, and TCRdb's table has in-frame clones only and misses some. The table records under 100,000 clones, around three quarters of them present only once. Sequenced here: blood, sampled before dendritic cell vaccination. The genes are TRBV6-5 and TRBJ1-1; no definite D call. This receptor was obtained from a human donor with glioblastoma. The CDR3 loop reads CASSYSRGSAEAFF. CDR3 in DNA: TGTGCCAGCAGTTACTCGAGAGGGAGTGCTGAAGCTTTCTTT.